This TCR beta chain was found in a study of CD8+ T cells in alopecia areata. On the study more broadly: Treatment comprised oral tofacitinib, 5 to 10 mg twice daily, in treated patients. A 6-month period off drug followed tofacitinib, which lasted 6 to 18 months.

Peripheral blood and lesional scalp punch biopsies came from alopecia areata patients. Sorted populations comprised CD4+ and CD8+ T cells obtained from PBMCs. Sequencing used cDNA as its template, made by extracting RNA and reverse transcribing it. The data were produced by immunoSEQ multiplex PCR, yet TCRdb's version contains in-frame clones alone and is incomplete. The sample lists around 160,000 clones; 40% to 50% were seen once. The CDR3 has 15 residues. The V gene's germline CDR1 is MDHEN and CDR2 SYDVKM. The V and J ends lost 6 bases and 1 base, in that order; junction bases with no gene match: 2.

The rearrangement uses TRBV28 and TRBJ2-2, with TRBD2 matching over 10 bases. Specimen: CD4+ T cells sorted from blood. This TCR derives from a human donor with alopecia areata. The CDR3 is CASSRTSGNTGELFF. In DNA form, the CDR3 reads TGTGCCAGCAGCAGGACTAGCGGGAACACCGGGGAGCTGTTTTTT.